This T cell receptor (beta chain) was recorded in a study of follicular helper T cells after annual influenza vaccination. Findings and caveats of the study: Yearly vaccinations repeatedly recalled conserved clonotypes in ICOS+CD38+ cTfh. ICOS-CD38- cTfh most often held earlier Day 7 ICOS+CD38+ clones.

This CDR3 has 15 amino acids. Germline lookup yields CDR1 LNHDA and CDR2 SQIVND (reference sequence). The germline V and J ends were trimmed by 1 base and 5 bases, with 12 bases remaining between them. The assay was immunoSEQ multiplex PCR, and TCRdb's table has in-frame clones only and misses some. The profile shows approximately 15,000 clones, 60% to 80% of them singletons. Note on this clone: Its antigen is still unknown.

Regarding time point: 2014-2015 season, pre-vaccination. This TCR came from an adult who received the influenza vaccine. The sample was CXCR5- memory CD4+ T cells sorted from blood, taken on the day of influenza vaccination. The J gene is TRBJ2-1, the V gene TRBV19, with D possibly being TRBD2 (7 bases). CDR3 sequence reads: CASSIVGGPHNEQFF. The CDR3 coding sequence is TGTGCCAGTAGTATAGTGGGGGGGCCCCACAATGAGCAGTTCTTC.